One and the same sample provided the 22 T cell receptor beta chains below, sequenced in a study of OX40 agonist ivuxolimab in advanced cancers. TCRdb's copy holds only in-frame clones and misses some; the assay was immunoSEQ multiplex PCR. In the table there are 55,000 to 85,000 clones, around 90% of which are singletons. The sequencing used CD4+ or CD8+ T cells sorted from blood, collected in a trial of the OX40 agonist ivuxolimab. The receptors originated from an adult with an advanced solid tumor such as melanoma, head and neck, liver or kidney cancer.

Regarding this clone: The same CDR3 can be traced to other DNA sequences in this sample. This chain uses TRBV19 with TRBJ2-7, with unresolved D. The CDR3 extends over 12 amino acids. Trimming removed 3 bases from V and 7 bases from J, with 10 bases in between. Germline loops: CDR1 LNHDA, CDR2 SQIVND (reference sequence). CDR3 bases: TGTGCCAGTAGTATTGGTGCCGGGGAGCAGTACTTC. Translating it yields CASSIGAGEQYF.

The rearrangement links TRBV6-6 to TRBJ1-2, with D unclear. V was cut by 0 bases and J by 8 bases, with 4 bases left in between. The CDR3 spans 11 residues. Germline assignment: CDR1 MNHNY and CDR2 SVGAGI (reference sequence). In DNA, the CDR3 is TGTGCCAGCAGTTACTCGGAGGGCTACACCTTC. Its protein product is CASSYSEGYTF.

The V gene is TRBV7-9, the J gene TRBJ2-1, with 9 positions matching TRBD1. J was trimmed by 5 bases and V by 5 bases; bases with no gene match: 10. The CDR3 totals 16 residues. Looked up from germline, CDR1 is SEHNR and CDR2 is FQNEAQ (reference sequence). The CDR3 DNA sequence: TGTGCCAGCAGCACAACAGGGGGCGCGATCCACAATGAGCAGTTCTTC. Translation gives CASSTTGGAIHNEQFF.

The V and J genes are TRBV7-9 and TRBJ1-2; TRBD1 matches at 7 bases. V dropped 4 bases and J dropped 8; count of bases not matched to a gene: 7. Germline V gene sequence: CDR1 SEHNR, CDR2 FQNEAQ (reference sequence). The CDR3 covers 13 residues. The CDR3 nucleotides read TGTGCCAGCAGCTCCGGAGGAGGGGGCGGCTACACCTTC. This encodes CASSSGGGGGYTF.

This chain uses TRBV6-4 with TRBJ1-4; D is ambiguous. The CDR3 length is 15 residues. Germline CDR1 is MRHNA and CDR2 is SNTAGT. V was trimmed by 0 bases and J by 0 bases, leaving 5 bases between them. Written as DNA, the CDR3 is TGTGCCAGCAGTGACTCCGGGTCAACTAATGAAAAACTGTTTTTT. Protein: CASSDSGSTNEKLFF.

The chain combines TRBV10-3 with TRBJ1-1; 9 nucleotides agree with TRBD1. CDR3 length equals 13 residues. CDR1 and CDR2 (germline): ENHRY, SYGVKD. J gave up 4 bases and V 3 bases, and 0 bases lay outside the gene matches. CDR3 bases: TGTGCCATCAGTGAACAGGGGGCCACTGAAGCTTTCTTT. Protein product: CAISEQGATEAFF.

The table lists this clone with a count of one. This chain uses TRBV9 with TRBJ2-1, with 9 bases that match TRBD1. The germline CDR1 and CDR2 sequences are SGDLS and YYNGEE. The CDR3 spans 16 residues. J lost 6 bases, V lost 4 bases, and 11 bases had no gene match. CDR3 loop: CASSPEGTGRGNEQFF. In DNA form, the CDR3 reads TGTGCCAGCAGCCCAGAAGGGACAGGGCGAGGCAATGAGCAGTTCTTC.

The rearrangement joins TRBV9 to TRBJ2-3; D is uncertain. V shed 0 bases and J shed 2 bases, with 4 bases lying between them. The CDR3 length is 13 residues. Looked up from germline, CDR1 is SGDLS and CDR2 is YYNGEE. CDR3 amino acids: CASSVAHTDTQYF. CDR3 DNA sequence: TGTGCCAGCAGCGTAGCTCACACAGATACGCAGTATTTT.

The rearrangement uses TRBV30 and TRBJ2-5; TRBD1 matches 9 bases. Germline V gene lookup returns CDR1 GTSNPN and CDR2 SVGIG (reference sequence). CDR3 length: 14 amino acids. J gave up 0 bases and V 1 base, and 0 bases lay outside the gene matches. The CDR3 DNA is TGTGCCTGGAGTGGGGACAGGGACCAAGAGACCCAGTACTTC. It encodes CAWSGDRDQETQYF.

In DNA form, the CDR3 reads TGTGCCAGCAGCTTTATAGCGGGGGGACTTACCGGGGAGCTGTTTTTT. Amino acid sequence: CASSFIAGGLTGELFF. The V call is TRBV7-2, the J call TRBJ2-2; 10 nucleotides match TRBD2. The CDR3 covers 16 residues. V lost 3 bases and J lost 5; bases outside the gene matches: 6. Germline V lookup: CDR1 SGHTA, CDR2 FQGNSA.

CDR3 region: CASSIGRTVGYTF. The CDR3 DNA reads TGTGCCAGCAGCATTGGAAGGACGGTGGGCTACACCTTC. The chain couples TRBV5-6 to TRBJ1-2; D gene ambiguous. V lost 4 bases and J lost 8, with 15 bases in between. This CDR3 region has 13 residues. Germline V gene lookup returns CDR1 SGHDT and CDR2 YYEEEE. The complete variable domain, with remaining parts taken from reference TRBV5-6 and TRBJ1-2, reads DAGVTQSPTHLIKTRGQQVTLRCSPKSGHDTVSWYQQALGQGPQFIFQYYEEEERQRGNFPDRFSGHQFPNYSSELNVNALLLGDSALYLCASSIGRTVGYTFGSGTRLTVV.

The rearrangement links TRBV15 to TRBJ2-3, with a possible D match to TRBD2 (6 bases). The length of the CDR3 is 15 residues. Germline V gene lookup returns CDR1 LNHNV and CDR2 YYDKDF (reference sequence). The V and J ends lost 6 bases and 6 bases respectively, with 19 bases between them. The CDR3 DNA is TGTGCCACCAGAAGGCCTTCGGGACTTAGGGATACGCAGTATTTT. The encoded protein is CATRRPSGLRDTQYF.

CDR3 DNA sequence: TGTGCCAGCAGACCACCGATGACAGGCAATCCTACCTACGAGCAGTACTTC. Protein product: CASRPPMTGNPTYEQYF. J is TRBJ2-7 and V is TRBV5-5; D perhaps matches TRBD1 (6 bases). The CDR3 contains 17 residues. Germline values: CDR1 SGHKS, CDR2 YYEKEE (reference sequence). V lost 5 bases and J 2 bases, leaving 23 bases between the germline ends.

The V gene is TRBV19, the J gene TRBJ2-7; D gene unclear. CDR1 LNHDA and CDR2 SQIVND come from the germline V gene (reference sequence). The V and J ends lost 6 bases and 2 bases respectively, with 17 bases between them. The CDR3 spans 15 residues. The chain's CDR3 is CASSSLATGAYEQYF. The DNA of the CDR3 is TGTGCCAGTAGCAGCCTGGCGACTGGAGCCTACGAGCAGTACTTC.

This chain uses TRBV7-2 with TRBJ2-7, with 10 bases fitting TRBD2. V lost 1 base and J lost 1; bases outside the gene matches: 1. Germline V gives CDR1 SGHTA, CDR2 FQGNSA. The CDR3 covers 15 residues. This CDR3 is CASSLGSGGSYEQYF. CDR3 in DNA: TGTGCCAGCAGCTTAGGTAGCGGGGGGTCCTACGAGCAGTACTTC.

The rearrangement uses TRBV9 and TRBJ2-1, with TRBD2 identical over 9 bases. Looked up from germline, CDR1 is SGDLS and CDR2 is YYNGEE. J gave up 12 bases and V 4 bases, and 11 bases lay outside the gene matches. The CDR3 sequence is 14 residues long. The CDR3 bases are TGTGCCAGCAGCCCGGGGCTAGCGGGGATGTGGCAGTTCTTC. It codes for CASSPGLAGMWQFF. Filled out from reference TRBV9 and TRBJ2-1, the complete variable domain reads DSGVTQTPKHLITATGQRVTLRCSPRSGDLSVYWYQQSLDQGLQFLIQYYNGEERAKGNILERFSAQQFPDLHSELNLSSLELGDSALYFCASSPGLAGMWQFFGPGTRLTVL.

This rearrangement joins TRBV7-9 to TRBJ2-7; 8 bases agree with TRBD1. CDR1 and CDR2 from the germline V gene are SEHNR and FQNEAQ (reference sequence). The ends lost 4 bases at V and 2 bases at J; junction bases unmatched: 4. The CDR3 spans 14 residues. CDR3 in DNA: TGTGCCAGCAGCTCGACAGGGGCCGCCTACGAGCAGTACTTC. This gives the protein CASSSTGAAYEQYF.

V gene TRBV4-3 combines with J gene TRBJ2-1; the match to TRBD2 covers 12 bases. The CDR3 spans 18 residues. V was pared by 2 bases and J by 4 bases, with 9 bases of the junction left unmatched. Germline values: CDR1 LGHNA, CDR2 YSLEER. The CDR3 region is CASSQTSGGTIGYNEQFF. CDR3 bases: TGCGCCAGCAGCCAAACTAGCGGGGGGACCATAGGGTACAATGAGCAGTTCTTC.

The chain has TRBV13 and TRBJ2-2, with 9 nucleotides matching TRBD2. CDR1 and CDR2 from the germline V gene are PRHDT and FYEKMQ (reference sequence). After removal of 5 bases from V and 5 bases from J, the junction contained 12 bases not matched to a gene. This CDR3 has 17 amino acids. In DNA, the CDR3 is TGTGCCAGCAGCGACCCTCTCCGCGGGGGGGCTACCGGGGAGCTGTTTTTT. Its protein product is CASSDPLRGGATGELFF.

The rearrangement uses TRBV25-1 and TRBJ2-3; TRBD1 aligns across 8 bases. Germline CDR1 is MGHDK and CDR2 is SYGVNS. This CDR3 contains 15 residues. Germline trimming cut 6 bases from V and 4 bases from J; bases unmatched to any gene: 9. The CDR3 DNA reads TGTGCCAGCAGCCCGACAGGGGACGGCCCAGATACGCAGTATTTT. It translates to CASSPTGDGPDTQYF.

The chain recombines TRBV7-9 with TRBJ2-5; tentatively, D is TRBD1 (6 bases). Germline V gives CDR1 SEHNR, CDR2 FQNEAQ (reference sequence). The CDR3 has 16 residues. V gave up 7 bases and J gave up 5 bases, with 23 bases separating them. This chain's CDR3 is CASTIGVTGYGETQYF. The CDR3 nucleotides read TGTGCCAGCACAATAGGGGTAACAGGGTATGGGGAGACCCAGTACTTC.

V gene TRBV27 combines with J gene TRBJ1-4; D is undetermined. The CDR3 has 14 residues. Trimming cost V 8 bases and J 0 bases, with 10 bases left between them. In germline, CDR1 is MNHEY, CDR2 SMNVEV (reference sequence). The CDR3 DNA reads TGTGCCAGCGGGTCTCATACAACTAATGAAAAACTGTTTTTT. This translates into CASGSHTTNEKLFF.